This TCR beta chain appears in the sequencing data of a study of cytotoxic CD8 clonotypes in ibrutinib-treated CLL. Overall study findings and caveats: Age-matched healthy donor levels were exceeded by baseline clonality, which tracked circulating CD8+ T-cell counts.

Profiled with immunoSEQ multiplex PCR; TCRdb holds only in-frame clones, not every one. The repertoire holds 250,000 to 350,000 clones, with more than 70% as singletons. Turning to this clone: Its antigen is currently unknown.

The specimen comprised PBMCs, sampled at disease progression, from a patient treated with ibrutinib. The clonotype comes from a human donor with chronic lymphocytic leukemia.

The CDR3 region has the DNA TGTGCCAGCAGCTTAGTACAGGGGGGCGCCAAGCAGTTCTTC. As protein: CASSLVQGGAKQFF. The chain joins TRBV11-2 to TRBJ2-1, with 8 bases aligning to TRBD1. This CDR3 comprises 14 residues. Germline V lookup: CDR1 SGHAT, CDR2 FQNNGV. V gave up 1 base and J gave up 11 bases; unmatched junction bases: 7.